What follows are 21 T cell receptor beta chains derived from one specimen sequenced in a study of control samples from healthy donors and cancer patients. The data were produced by immunoSEQ multiplex PCR, yet TCRdb's version contains in-frame clones alone and is incomplete. The table records around 200,000 clones, 91% of them present only once. Sequencing used blood. The receptor set was obtained from a woman aged 25 to 39 in good health.

J is TRBJ2-3 and V is TRBV6-1, with D possibly matching TRBD2 (5 bases). This CDR3 has 16 residues. Trimming removed 4 bases from V and 0 bases from J, with 14 bases in between. CDR1 is MNHNS and CDR2 is SASEGT in the germline V gene. The CDR3 DNA reads as TGTGCCAGCAGTGTAACCCCCGGACTGAGCACAGATACGCAGTATTTT. Protein: CASSVTPGLSTDTQYF.

V gene TRBV7-8 combines with J gene TRBJ1-3; 8 bases match TRBD1. CDR1 is SGHVS and CDR2 is FQNEAQ in the germline V gene. This CDR3 spans 16 amino acids. Trimming at V came to 5 bases and at J to 1 base, leaving 7 bases not matched to a gene. The CDR3 nucleotides read TGTGCCAGCAGCCATAGACAGGGGAGGTCTGGAAACACCATATATTTT. It translates to CASSHRQGRSGNTIYF.

V usage is TRBV4-1 and J usage is TRBJ1-4, with 7 bases matching TRBD1. CDR1 is MGHRA and CDR2 is YSYEKL in the germline V gene. CDR3 length equals 15 residues. The V gene end was trimmed by 1 base and the J gene end by 8 bases; junction bases not matched to a gene: 7. CDR3 DNA: TGCGCCAGCAGCCAAGGGAAGGGGGCGAGGGAAAAACTGTTTTTT. This codes for CASSQGKGAREKLFF.

The chain uses TRBV9 and TRBJ2-3; TRBD2 aligns across 9 bases. Trimming removed 2 bases from V and 3 bases from J; junction bases left unmatched: 4. Germline assignment: CDR1 SGDLS and CDR2 YYNGEE. This CDR3 is built from 15 residues. The CDR3 DNA reads as TGTGCCAGCAGCGTTAGCGGGAGCGGGACAGATACGCAGTATTTT. As protein: CASSVSGSGTDTQYF. Looking up the rest from reference TRBV9 and TRBJ2-3 gives the full variable domain: DSGVTQTPKHLITATGQRVTLRCSPRSGDLSVYWYQQSLDQGLQFLIQYYNGEERAKGNILERFSAQQFPDLHSELNLSSLELGDSALYFCASSVSGSGTDTQYFGPGTRLTVL.

The V call is TRBV5-4, the J call TRBJ1-2; 8 nucleotides align to TRBD1. Germline CDR1 reads SGHNT; CDR2 reads YYREEE (reference sequence). The CDR3 is made up of 13 amino acids. The trim removed 5 bases at V and 4 bases at J, leaving 4 bases unmatched. CDR3 amino acids: CASRTGVTYGYTF. In DNA, the CDR3 is TGTGCCAGCAGGACAGGGGTCACCTATGGCTACACCTTC. Full variable domain (missing parts from reference TRBV5-4 and TRBJ1-2): ETGVTQSPTHLIKTRGQQVTLRCSSQSGHNTVSWYQQALGQGPQFIFQYYREEENGRGNFPPRFSGLQFPNYSSELNVNALELDDSALYLCASRTGVTYGYTFGSGTRLTVV.

The V call is TRBV27, the J call TRBJ2-1, with a weak D call TRBD2 (6 bases). With 5 bases removed from V and 0 bases from J, the gap between germline ends came to 17 bases. Germline CDR1 reads MNHEY; CDR2 reads SMNVEV (reference sequence). This CDR3 spans 17 amino acids. This CDR3 reads CASSPPPSALSYNEQFF. For the CDR3, the DNA is TGTGCCAGCAGTCCCCCCCCTAGCGCCCTCTCCTACAATGAGCAGTTCTTC.

This rearrangement joins TRBV6-5 to TRBJ2-4, with 9 bases fitting TRBD2. V trimming: 0 bases; J trimming: 7 bases; junction bases outside the gene matches: 4. Per the germline V gene, CDR1 is MNHEY and CDR2 is SVGAGI. This CDR3 is built from 15 residues. The CDR3 loop is CASSYSRGGANIQYF. CDR3 nucleotides: TGTGCCAGCAGTTACTCGCGGGGGGGCGCGAACATTCAGTACTTC.

This clone appeared once. The V and J genes are TRBV5-1 and TRBJ2-1; 9 bases match TRBD1. The CDR3 is made up of 13 amino acids. With 5 bases clipped from V and 9 bases from J, the junction kept 6 bases outside the gene matches. Per the germline V gene, CDR1 is SGHRS and CDR2 is YFSETQ. The CDR3 loop reads CASSRTGAGEQFF. In DNA form, the CDR3 reads TGCGCCAGCAGTCGGACAGGGGCAGGTGAGCAGTTCTTC.

The chain joins TRBV6-4 to TRBJ2-2; D is possibly TRBD1 or TRBD2 (5 bases each). The CDR3 has 13 amino acids. Trimming removed 4 bases at V and 4 bases at J, with 7 bases between. CDR1 MRHNA and CDR2 SNTAGT come from the germline V gene. The CDR3 region has the DNA TGTGCCAGCAGTGGAGGGGTCACCGGGGAGCTGTTTTTT. Translated, it gives CASSGGVTGELFF.

The V call is TRBV3-1 (or the pseudogene TRBV3-2), the J call TRBJ2-7, with TRBD1 matching 8 bases. The germline CDR1 and CDR2 sequences are LGHDT and YNNKEL (reference sequence). Trimming at V came to 0 bases and at J to 6 bases, leaving 4 bases not matched to a gene. The CDR3 loop spans 14 amino acids. The CDR3 reads CASSQDPQGGEQYF. In DNA form, the CDR3 reads TGTGCCAGCAGCCAAGACCCACAGGGGGGCGAGCAGTACTTC.

The rearrangement joins TRBV7-8 to TRBJ2-7; D possibly corresponds to TRBD2 (5 bases). Germline CDR1 SGHVS, CDR2 FQNEAQ. Trimming left V 1 base short and J 3 bases short, with 10 bases between. This CDR3 is built from 14 residues. CDR3 residues: CASSLVATNYEQYF. Written as DNA, the CDR3 is TGTGCCAGCAGCTTAGTAGCGACCAACTACGAGCAGTACTTC.

CDR3 sequence: CARSLPGQETQYF. CDR3 DNA sequence: TGTGCCAGAAGCTTGCCAGGGCAAGAGACCCAGTACTTC. The gene calls are TRBV5-3 and TRBJ2-5, with D perhaps TRBD1 (5 bases). TRBV5-3 is labeled an ORF, and its function is uncertain. V was clipped by 1 base and J by 2 bases, with 6 bases between them. The CDR3 has 13 amino acids.

The chain combines TRBV9 with TRBJ2-7; 7 positions agree with TRBD1. Per the germline V gene, CDR1 is SGDLS and CDR2 is YYNGEE. The CDR3 is 15 residues long. Germline trimming cut 1 base from V and 3 bases from J; bases unmatched to any gene: 7. The CDR3 nucleotides are TGTGCCAGCAGCGTATCCGGGACAGAAGGCTACGAGCAGTACTTC. Protein product: CASSVSGTEGYEQYF. The full variable domain, completed using reference TRBV9 and TRBJ2-7, is DSGVTQTPKHLITATGQRVTLRCSPRSGDLSVYWYQQSLDQGLQFLIQYYNGEERAKGNILERFSAQQFPDLHSELNLSSLELGDSALYFCASSVSGTEGYEQYFGPGTRLTVT.

This chain uses TRBV2 with TRBJ2-1; tentative D call: TRBD2 (6 bases). Trimming stripped 8 bases from V and 3 bases from J, with 14 bases between. Germline CDR1 is SNHLY and CDR2 is FYNNEI. The length of the CDR3 is 14 residues. The CDR3 coding sequence is TGTGCCAGCGGGGCCGCGGGATACTACAATGAGCAGTTCTTC. It yields the protein CASGAAGYYNEQFF.

This chain uses TRBV28 with TRBJ1-4; 9 nucleotides agree with TRBD1. Germline V gene sequence: CDR1 MDHEN, CDR2 SYDVKM. The CDR3 runs to 14 residues. The trim removed 4 bases at V and 8 bases at J, leaving 5 bases unmatched. The DNA for the CDR3 is TGTGCCAGCAGTTCCGGACAGGGGCGAGAAAAACTGTTTTTT. It translates to CASSSGQGREKLFF.

This clone is labeled medium-sized. The chain couples TRBV29-1 to TRBJ1-3; 7 nucleotides align to TRBD1. This CDR3 has 12 amino acids. CDR1 is SQVTM and CDR2 is ANQGSEA in the germline V gene. V was clipped by 6 bases and J by 1 base; unmatched bases: 0. CDR3 sequence (DNA): TGCAGCGTGACAGGGTCTGGAAACACCATATATTTT. Translating gives CSVTGSGNTIYF.

This clone was seen once. The genes are TRBV6-5 and TRBJ1-5; tentative D call: TRBD1 (6 bases). The V end lost 7 bases, the J end lost 1 base, and 14 bases lay between the germline ends. The CDR3 contains 15 residues. Germline V lookup: CDR1 MNHEY, CDR2 SVGAGI. Here the CDR3 reads CASTGVQGSNQPQHF. CDR3 DNA: TGTGCCAGCACCGGGGTACAGGGCAGCAATCAGCCCCAGCATTTT.

The rearrangement uses TRBV9 and TRBJ2-4; 9 bases are a match to TRBD1. This CDR3 has 14 residues. Germline loops: CDR1 SGDLS, CDR2 YYNGEE. V dropped 3 bases and J dropped 4; count of bases not matched to a gene: 2. The CDR3 loop is CASSGDRGKNIQYF. Written as DNA, the CDR3 is TGTGCCAGCAGCGGCGACAGGGGGAAAAACATTCAGTACTTC. Filled out from reference TRBV9 and TRBJ2-4, the complete variable domain reads DSGVTQTPKHLITATGQRVTLRCSPRSGDLSVYWYQQSLDQGLQFLIQYYNGEERAKGNILERFSAQQFPDLHSELNLSSLELGDSALYFCASSGDRGKNIQYFGAGTRLSVL.

The J gene is TRBJ2-1, the V gene TRBV9, with 8 bases that match TRBD1. CDR1 is SGDLS, CDR2 YYNGEE, per germline. This CDR3 contains 16 residues. Germline trimming cut 0 bases from V and 7 bases from J; bases unmatched to any gene: 9. The CDR3 DNA is TGTGCCAGCAGCGTAGTGCCAGGGACAGGCACGAATGAGCAGTTCTTC. It codes for CASSVVPGTGTNEQFF.

V usage is TRBV19 and J usage is TRBJ2-5; TRBD2 might be the D (5 bases). The germline V and J ends were trimmed by 5 bases and 0 bases, with 19 bases remaining between them. The germline CDR1 and CDR2 sequences are LNHDA and SQIVND (reference sequence). The CDR3 extends over 17 amino acids. This chain's CDR3 is CASSQWERPWYQETQYF. For the CDR3, the DNA is TGTGCCAGTAGTCAGTGGGAGCGTCCTTGGTACCAAGAGACCCAGTACTTC.

This clone appeared a single time. The chain combines TRBV6-5 with TRBJ1-2; TRBD1 agrees at 7 bases. Germline-derived CDR1 and CDR2 are MNHEY and SVGAGI. The CDR3 is 15 amino acids. The V gene end was trimmed by 6 bases and the J gene end by 0 bases; junction bases not matched to a gene: 7. This CDR3 reads CASRPDRTSNYGYTF. The CDR3 DNA sequence: TGTGCCAGCAGACCGGACAGGACCTCTAACTATGGCTACACCTTC.